This TCR beta chain appears in the sequencing data of a study of Graves' ophthalmopathy and Graves' hyperthyroidism. Study as a whole: Sampling took place at initial diagnosis, with peripheral blood obtained before any treatment.

The study amplified TCR beta CDR3 regions using RNA transcripts. The authors performed first-round RT-PCR with HTBI primers and then a second-round multiplex PCR. TCRdb independently ran MiXCR on the multiplex PCR reads; one entry per CDR3 protein. The table records under 250,000 distinct CDR3 sequences, approximately 21% of them present only once. Diagnoses were established from clinical symptoms, serum thyroxine, TRAb, thyroid ultrasound and orbital computed tomography. The CDR3 runs 11 residues. Per the germline V gene, CDR1 is MDHEN and CDR2 is SYDVKM. V was pared by 6 bases and J by 6 bases, with 1 base of the junction left unmatched. This clonotype showed up many times. The antigen remains unidentified. Study results and caveats: In separating ophthalmopathy from stable hyperthyroidism, a 13-signature model achieved roughly 90% sensitivity and 81.08% specificity.

The specimen was peripheral blood. V is TRBV28 and J is TRBJ1-2; 7 bases map to TRBD1. The receptor was isolated from a woman aged 50 to 65 with Graves' ophthalmopathy. CDR3 in amino acids: CASSDRDGYTF. The DNA of the CDR3 is TGTGCCAGCAGCGACAGGGATGGCTACACCTTC.